Presented here are 2 T cell receptor beta chains from one specimen sequenced in a study of T cell responses to AZD1222 COVID-19 vaccine. Here immunoSEQ multiplex PCR was the method, and the copy in TCRdb shows in-frame clones only, minus some. The sample lists around 95,000 clones; approximately 91% were seen once. This sample comprised peripheral blood, obtained on day 0 of AZD1222 vaccination. Receptors were obtained from an adult in good health.

V is TRBV5-1 and J is TRBJ2-1; TRBD2 might be the D (6 bases). Germline CDR1 and CDR2: SGHRS and YFSETQ. This CDR3 spans 17 amino acids. V was pared by 1 base and J by 4 bases, with 18 bases between. CDR3 sequence (DNA): TGCGCCAGCAGCTTGTACTTACTAGCAGCAAGTTACAATGAGCAGTTCTTC. It is translated as CASSLYLLAASYNEQFF.

The CDR3 DNA follows: TGTGCCAGCTCACCCCGTGGCCTCGAGAATGGAAACACCATATATTTT. Translated: CASSPRGLENGNTIYF. The V and J genes are TRBV18 and TRBJ1-3; D is uncertain. With 3 bases removed from V and 3 bases from J, the gap between germline ends came to 15 bases. This CDR3 is built from 16 residues. Germline CDR1 reads KGHSH; CDR2 reads LQKENI. Full variable domain (missing parts from reference TRBV18 and TRBJ1-3): NAGVMQNPRHLVRRRGQEARLRCSPMKGHSHVYWYRQLPEEGLKFMVYLQKENIIDESGMPKERFSAEFPKEGPSILRIQQVVRGDSAAYFCASSPRGLENGNTIYFGEGSWLTVV.